This T cell receptor beta chain was identified in a study of control samples from healthy donors and cancer patients. Trimming left V 0 bases short and J 5 bases short, with 14 bases between. The germline V gene encodes CDR1 SGHNT and CDR2 YYREEE (reference sequence). The CDR3 contains 15 residues. Sequencing was performed with immunoSEQ multiplex PCR; in TCRdb, only in-frame clones are kept and a portion is missing. The table records over 60,000 clones, over 75% of them present only once. Input material: blood. This chain connects TRBV5-4 to TRBJ2-5; D remains ambiguous. The receptor was derived from a man aged 35-49 years in good health. The CDR3 sequence: CASSLEVWEGETQYF. The CDR3 DNA is TGTGCCAGCAGCTTGGAGGTCTGGGAAGGGGAGACCCAGTACTTC.